The 15 T cell receptor beta chains below come from one sample, sequenced in a study of cytomegalovirus exposure and HLA in healthy donors. Libraries were prepared by immunoSEQ multiplex PCR; TCRdb keeps only in-frame clonotypes and omits some of them. The data contain approximately 210,000 clones, more than 75% of them seen just once; the ten biggest clones take up more than 1.4%. Sample: PBMCs. The receptors here all came from a woman aged 18 to 35 in good health and CMV-seronegative.

The chain is built from TRBV6-1 and TRBJ1-1, with TRBD1 matching 9 bases. V lost 5 bases and J lost 0; bases outside the gene matches: 4. The CDR3 loop spans 15 amino acids. Germline V gene data show CDR1 as MNHNS and CDR2 as SASEGT. The CDR3 nucleotides are TGTGCCAGCAGTAAACAGGGGGCGTTGAACACTGAAGCTTTCTTT. Translation: CASSKQGALNTEAFF.

The J gene is TRBJ1-2, the V gene TRBV5-6; 7 nucleotides agree with TRBD1. CDR1 is SGHDT and CDR2 is YYEEEE in the germline V gene. The CDR3 extends over 15 amino acids. J lost 4 bases, V lost 4 bases, and 10 bases had no gene match. Here the CDR3 reads CASSVQHRGLYGYTF. As DNA, the CDR3 is TGTGCCAGCAGCGTACAACACAGGGGACTCTATGGCTACACCTTC.

This clone was counted between two and nine times. The V and J genes are TRBV27 and TRBJ2-1, with no clear D. CDR3 length: 15 amino acids. The germline V and J ends were trimmed by 8 bases and 5 bases, with 19 bases remaining between them. Germline CDR1 and CDR2: MNHEY and SMNVEV (reference sequence). The CDR3, as DNA: TGTGCCAGCCTCAACCTTCTAGACGGAGACAATGAGCAGTTCTTC. Protein product: CASLNLLDGDNEQFF.

This chain connects TRBV5-1 to TRBJ1-1, with a weak D call TRBD1 (5 bases). With 3 bases removed from V and 2 bases from J, the gap between germline ends came to 8 bases. The V gene's germline CDR1 is SGHRS and CDR2 YFSETQ. CDR3 length: 13 amino acids. The CDR3 loop reads CASSWGDNTEAFF. CDR3 nucleotide sequence: TGCGCCAGCAGCTGGGGGGATAACACTGAAGCTTTCTTT. Full variable domain (rest looked up from reference TRBV5-1 and TRBJ1-1): KAGVTQTPRYLIKTRGQQVTLSCSPISGHRSVSWYQQTPGQGLQFLFEYFSETQRNKGNFPGRFSGRQFSNSRSEMNVSTLELGDSALYLCASSWGDNTEAFFGQGTRLTVV.

The J gene is TRBJ1-1, the V gene TRBV2; D is unresolved. Between the trimmed V and J ends, which lost 4 bases and 0 bases, there was a span of 21 bases. The CDR3 totals 18 residues. Germline V gene sequence: CDR1 SNHLY, CDR2 FYNNEI. CDR3 loop: CASSAGKESRTMNTEAFF. DNA of the CDR3: TGTGCCAGCAGTGCCGGCAAGGAGAGTAGAACCATGAACACTGAAGCTTTCTTT.

The chain combines TRBV9 with TRBJ1-4; possible D gene TRBD1, 6 bases. Germline CDR1 is SGDLS and CDR2 is YYNGEE. The ends were cut back, 0 bases at V and 7 bases at J, with 13 bases in the middle. CDR3 length: 15 residues. This chain's CDR3 is CASSVAGDISEKLFF. For the CDR3, the DNA is TGTGCCAGCAGCGTAGCTGGGGACATAAGTGAAAAACTGTTTTTT.

The rearrangement links TRBV19 to TRBJ2-5; 7 bases are a match to TRBD2. This CDR3 is 14 amino acids long. Germline-derived CDR1 and CDR2 are LNHDA and SQIVND (reference sequence). J was trimmed by 2 bases and V by 5 bases; bases with no gene match: 5. In nucleotides, the CDR3 is TGTGCCAGTAGTCCCCGGGACTATCAAGAGACCCAGTACTTC. This gives the protein CASSPRDYQETQYF.

V usage is TRBV2 and J usage is TRBJ1-1; 9 bases match TRBD1. Germline loops: CDR1 SNHLY, CDR2 FYNNEI. The trim removed 6 bases at V and 0 bases at J, leaving 17 bases unmatched. The CDR3 runs 19 residues. This CDR3 is CASSPIRSGQGILNTEAFF. CDR3 bases: TGTGCCAGCAGCCCTATCCGCTCCGGACAGGGGATTTTGAACACTGAAGCTTTCTTT.

V gene TRBV6-6 combines with J gene TRBJ2-1; TRBD2 agrees at 9 bases. The CDR3 runs 16 residues. Germline CDR1 and CDR2: MNHNY and SVGAGI (reference sequence). The J segment lost 2 bases and the V segment lost 1 base, leaving 3 bases of the junction unmatched. The CDR3 loop is CASSYYAGGTYNEQFF. The CDR3 DNA sequence: TGTGCCAGCAGTTACTACGCGGGAGGGACCTACAATGAGCAGTTCTTC.

The chain recombines TRBV5-6 with TRBJ1-1, with D possibly matching TRBD1 (5 bases). The V end lost 1 base, the J end lost 4 bases, and 14 bases lay between the germline ends. The CDR3 is made up of 15 amino acids. CDR1 is SGHDT and CDR2 is YYEEEE in the germline V gene. The CDR3 DNA reads TGTGCCAGCAGCTTGCCGCCAGGGTCCACCACTGAAGCTTTCTTT. Translated: CASSLPPGSTTEAFF.

V is TRBV6-1 and J is TRBJ2-7; D is perhaps TRBD1 (6 bases). Germline V gene data show CDR1 as MNHNS and CDR2 as SASEGT. Trimming removed 6 bases from V and 0 bases from J, with 9 bases in between. The CDR3 contains 13 residues. The CDR3 loop is CASRTGSSYEQYF. CDR3 sequence (DNA): TGTGCCAGCAGGACAGGCAGCTCCTACGAGCAGTACTTC.

The chain's CDR3 is CASSLGSSYGYTF. CDR3 DNA sequence: TGTGCCAGCAGCTTAGGTTCGAGCTATGGCTACACCTTC. The chain combines TRBV7-9 with TRBJ1-2, with D unclear. The CDR3 covers 13 residues. Germline V CDR1 and CDR2: SEHNR, FQNEAQ (reference sequence). V was clipped by 1 base and J by 4 bases, with 7 bases between them.

The gene calls are TRBV28 and TRBJ2-3; no firm D call. Trimming cost V 2 bases and J 2 bases, with 5 bases left between them. The CDR3 runs 13 residues. The V gene's germline CDR1 is MDHEN and CDR2 SYDVKM. CDR3 amino acids: CASSLAATDTQYF. As DNA, the CDR3 is TGTGCCAGCAGTTTAGCGGCCACAGATACGCAGTATTTT.

The V call is TRBV10-3, the J call TRBJ2-5; 13 nucleotides line up with TRBD2. This CDR3 region has 14 residues. J was trimmed by 7 bases and V by 6 bases; bases with no gene match: 5. Germline-derived CDR1 and CDR2 are ENHRY and SYGVKD. The CDR3 nucleotides read TGTGCCATCAGGACTAGCGGGGGGAGGGGGACCCAGTACTTC. Protein sequence: CAIRTSGGRGTQYF.

CDR3 sequence (DNA): TGTGCCAGCAGCTGGAACAGGGGTTTCTCTGGAAACACCATATATTTT. Protein product: CASSWNRGFSGNTIYF. The chain couples TRBV5-6 to TRBJ1-3; 7 bases align to TRBD1. The CDR3 totals 16 residues. CDR1 and CDR2 (germline): SGHDT, YYEEEE. V gave up 3 bases and J gave up 0 bases; unmatched junction bases: 6. Full variable domain (outside the CDR3, taken from reference TRBV5-6 and TRBJ1-3): DAGVTQSPTHLIKTRGQQVTLRCSPKSGHDTVSWYQQALGQGPQFIFQYYEEEERQRGNFPDRFSGHQFPNYSSELNVNALLLGDSALYLCASSWNRGFSGNTIYFGEGSWLTVV.